The sequence of this TCR beta chain was determined in a study of T cell responses to AZD1222 COVID-19 vaccine. Study-wide results and limits: White British people made up most donors, females outnumbered males, and clonal diversity was possibly underestimated. Breadth and depth of Spike-specific TCRs rose after two AZD1222 doses. Baseline seropositivity occurred in only 5 to 7 AZD1222 recipients.

Concerning this clone itself: Antigen specificity is unknown.

Generated by immunoSEQ multiplex PCR, the TCRdb table keeps only in-frame clones and is missing some. The sample has about 260,000 clones, over 85% seen once. This CDR3 has 15 residues. Trimming pared 1 base from V and 2 bases from J, leaving 11 bases between. CDR1 is SNHLY, CDR2 FYNNEI, per germline. The TCR originated in an adult in good health. The chain joins TRBV2 to TRBJ2-5; D might be TRBD2 (5 bases). Sequenced material: peripheral blood, taken on day 0 of AZD1222 vaccination. The CDR3 reads CASSEGWELQETQYF. DNA for the CDR3: TGTGCCAGCAGTGAAGGGTGGGAGTTACAAGAGACCCAGTACTTC. Complete variable domain (other parts from reference TRBV2 and TRBJ2-5): EPEVTQTPSHQVTQMGQEVILRCVPISNHLYFYWYRQILGQKVEFLVSFYNNEISEKSEIFDDQFSVERPDGSNFTLKIRSTKLEDSAMYFCASSEGWELQETQYFGPGTRLLVL.